One and the same sample provided the 21 T cell receptor beta chains below, sequenced in a study of identical twins (dated by TCRdb to 2016 to 2017). Libraries came from 5' RACE. This sample was sequenced with an Illumina HiSeq 2000. The public reads were run again by TCRdb, first through fastp at Q25 and then through MiXCR, and only productive beta chains were kept. Here each entry gathers all rows of one CDR3 protein and keeps the most common genes and DNA. This sample comprises 420,000 or so distinct CDR3 sequences, approximately 17% of them detected only once. Of the sample, around 12% falls within the top ten clones. Sequencing input: naive T cells sorted from blood. In the paper's terms, the cell subset or site label means: cells isolated with a human naive T-cell isolation kit. These receptors were taken from a man aged 50-59 years in good health.

In this sample, this clonotype turned up a few times. This sequence joins TRBV20-1 and TRBJ2-7; D might be TRBD2 (5 bases). The CDR3 runs 14 residues. From germline, CDR1 is DFQATT and CDR2 SNEGSKA (reference sequence). The V gene lost 6 bases and the J gene lost 0 bases, with 15 bases spanning the gap. This CDR3 is CSAPYRDRSYEQYF. CDR3 bases: TGCAGTGCCCCCTATCGGGATCGCTCCTACGAGCAGTACTTC.

Ten or more counts support this clonotype. J is TRBJ1-5 and V is TRBV10-3; maybe TRBD1 (5 bases). CDR1 is ENHRY and CDR2 is SYGVKD in the germline V gene. The CDR3 spans 15 residues. V dropped 0 bases and J dropped 3 bases, with 9 bases sitting between them. The CDR3 sequence: CAISESRGLNQPQHF. The CDR3 DNA reads TGTGCCATCAGTGAGTCGAGGGGCCTCAATCAGCCCCAGCATTTT.

In its sample, this clonotype was seen a few times. The chain couples TRBV6-5 to TRBJ2-1; 10 positions match TRBD2. The CDR3 runs to 17 residues. Germline CDR1 reads MNHEY; CDR2 reads SVGAGI. The ends lost 0 bases at V and 2 bases at J; junction bases unmatched: 4. The CDR3 loop reads CASSYSGLAGAYNEQFF. CDR3 DNA sequence: TGTGCCAGCAGTTACTCTGGTCTAGCGGGGGCCTACAATGAGCAGTTCTTC.

The rearrangement uses TRBV29-1 and TRBJ1-4, with a weak D call TRBD1 (5 bases). The CDR3 loop spans 14 amino acids. Germline V gene lookup returns CDR1 SQVTM and CDR2 ANQGSEA. With 7 bases removed from V and 0 bases from J, the gap between germline ends came to 12 bases. The CDR3 loop reads CSGSQGPTNEKLFF. The DNA of the CDR3 is TGCAGCGGCAGCCAGGGACCAACTAATGAAAAACTGTTTTTT.

This clonotype was seen repeatedly, ten times or more. The gene calls are TRBV20-1 and TRBJ1-3; 9 bases fit TRBD1. With V trimmed by 5 bases and J by 7 bases, 9 bases remained unmatched. This CDR3 is built from 14 residues. The germline CDR1 and CDR2 sequences are DFQATT and SNEGSKA (reference sequence). CDR3 residues: CSAEGRDRENTIYF. The CDR3 nucleotides read TGCAGTGCTGAAGGCCGGGACAGGGAGAACACCATATATTTT.

This clonotype was counted ten times or more. The J gene is TRBJ2-7, the V gene TRBV7-8; 9 bases match TRBD1. V lost 5 bases to trimming and J lost 3 bases; unmatched junction nucleotides: 8. Germline V gene lookup returns CDR1 SGHVS and CDR2 FQNEAQ. The CDR3 is 15 residues long. The CDR3 region has the DNA TGTGCCAGCAGCGCTATGGGACAGGGCGACTACGAGCAGTACTTC. This sequence encodes CASSAMGQGDYEQYF.

This clonotype came up many times. This chain connects TRBV10-3 to TRBJ2-7; TRBD1 agrees at 7 bases. Germline V CDR1 and CDR2: ENHRY, SYGVKD. V shed 0 bases and J 0 bases; nucleotides not matched to a gene: 5. CDR3 length: 16 residues. This chain's CDR3 is CAISESRQGLSYEQYF. DNA for the CDR3: TGTGCCATCAGTGAGTCCAGACAGGGCCTCTCCTACGAGCAGTACTTC.

This clonotype was picked up many times. This rearrangement joins TRBV10-3 to TRBJ2-7, with D possibly TRBD1 on 5 matching bases. CDR1 and CDR2 from the germline V gene are ENHRY and SYGVKD. V lost 3 bases to trimming and J lost 8 bases, with 8 bases between them. This CDR3 spans 11 amino acids. CDR3 nucleotide sequence: TGTGCCATCAGTGAACAGGTTAAGCAGTACTTC. Translation gives CAISEQVKQYF.

The V gene is TRBV4-1, the J gene TRBJ2-5; 11 bases line up with TRBD1. The CDR3 sequence is 16 residues long. The germline V gene has CDR1 MGHRA and CDR2 YSYEKL. Trimming removed 0 bases from V and 4 bases from J; junction bases left unmatched: 4. The CDR3 DNA is TGCGCCAGCAGCCAAGAGAAGGACAGGGGGCTAGAGACCCAGTACTTC. Translation: CASSQEKDRGLETQYF.

This clonotype was observed a handful of times. This chain links TRBV9 with TRBJ2-5; unclear D gene. V was clipped by 0 bases and J by 4 bases, with 4 bases between them. The CDR3 contains 12 residues. Germline V gene data show CDR1 as SGDLS and CDR2 as YYNGEE. The CDR3 DNA reads TGTGCCAGCAGCGTAGGCCCAGAGACCCAGTACTTC. Residues: CASSVGPETQYF.

There are many counts of this clonotype. CDR3 sequence: CASSLGRVTQDNEQFF. CDR3 in DNA: TGTGCCAGCAGCTTAGGTCGGGTTACCCAAGACAATGAGCAGTTCTTC. The gene calls are TRBV7-9 and TRBJ2-1, with D uncertain. Trimming took off 1 base at V and 5 bases at J, with 15 bases between the two ends. CDR3 length equals 16 residues. In germline, CDR1 is SEHNR, CDR2 FQNEAQ (reference sequence).

This clonotype was seen only a few times. This chain connects TRBV3-1 to TRBJ1-1; D is unresolved. Germline loops: CDR1 LGHDT, CDR2 YNNKEL (reference sequence). This CDR3 comprises 13 residues. Trimming took off 3 bases at V and 3 bases at J, with 8 bases between the two ends. The CDR3 loop reads CASSQTVDTEAFF. The CDR3 region has the DNA TGTGCCAGCAGCCAGACGGTAGACACTGAAGCTTTCTTT.

The chain combines TRBV6-6 with TRBJ2-1; maybe TRBD1 (5 bases). V was clipped by 3 bases and J by 4 bases, with 7 bases between them. Germline CDR1 MNHNY, CDR2 SVGAGI (reference sequence). CDR3 length: 13 residues. CDR3 residues: CASSYQGYNEQFF. DNA of the CDR3: TGTGCCAGCAGTTATCAGGGATACAATGAGCAGTTCTTC.

At least ten counts were recorded for this clonotype. This chain joins TRBV20-1 and TRBJ1-5, with no clear D. V shed 6 bases and J shed 0 bases, with 6 bases lying between them. Germline V gene lookup returns CDR1 DFQATT and CDR2 SNEGSKA (reference sequence). CDR3 length equals 12 residues. This CDR3 reads CSAYPSNQPQHF. In DNA form, the CDR3 reads TGCAGTGCCTATCCTAGCAATCAGCCCCAGCATTTT.

Only a few counts were recorded for this clonotype. The V gene is TRBV20-1, the J gene TRBJ2-2; D ambiguous. The V end lost 3 bases, the J end lost 0 bases, and 8 bases lay between the germline ends. CDR3 length: 14 residues. Germline V gives CDR1 DFQATT, CDR2 SNEGSKA (reference sequence). The CDR3 bases are TGCAGTGCTAGTGTAGGCGCGAACACCGGGGAGCTGTTTTTT. It encodes CSASVGANTGELFF.

This chain joins TRBV7-2 and TRBJ1-5; possible D gene TRBD1, 5 bases. There are 13 residues in the CDR3. Between the trimmed V and J ends, which lost 5 bases and 4 bases, there was a span of 9 bases. The V gene's germline CDR1 is SGHTA and CDR2 FQGNSA. CDR3: CASSTQENQPQHF. In nucleotides, the CDR3 is TGTGCCAGCAGCACACAGGAGAATCAGCCCCAGCATTTT.

J is TRBJ2-3 and V is TRBV5-1; TRBD2 is a possible D gene (6 bases). The ends were cut back, 1 base at V and 2 bases at J, with 20 bases in the middle. Germline V CDR1 and CDR2: SGHRS, YFSETQ. This CDR3 has 18 residues. CDR3 bases: TGCGCCAGCAGCTTGAATCGGGGGACCGCACGGGACACAGATACGCAGTATTTT. Protein: CASSLNRGTARDTDTQYF. The variable domain in full, with the rest retrieved from reference TRBV5-1 and TRBJ2-3, is KAGVTQTPRYLIKTRGQQVTLSCSPISGHRSVSWYQQTPGQGLQFLFEYFSETQRNKGNFPGRFSGRQFSNSRSEMNVSTLELGDSALYLCASSLNRGTARDTDTQYFGPGTRLTVL.

The rearrangement joins TRBV19 to TRBJ2-7; D remains unclear. Trimming cost V 5 bases and J 0 bases, with 14 bases left between them. Per germline, CDR1 LNHDA and CDR2 SQIVND (reference sequence). This CDR3 is 15 amino acids long. The CDR3 DNA sequence: TGTGCCAGTAGTCCCCGAAAAGGTACCTCCTACGAGCAGTACTTC. It codes for CASSPRKGTSYEQYF.

This clonotype has a handful of counts. V usage is TRBV20-1 and J usage is TRBJ2-4, with D perhaps TRBD2 (5 bases). The V end lost 1 base, the J end lost 3 bases, and 13 bases lay between the germline ends. CDR3 length: 15 amino acids. Germline CDR1 is DFQATT and CDR2 is SNEGSKA (reference sequence). The DNA for the CDR3 is TGCAGTGCTAGAGGGGCTAGCTCGGGCAAAAACATTCAGTACTTC. Translated, it gives CSARGASSGKNIQYF.

CDR3 DNA: TGTGCCAGCAGTTCAACCGGGACAGGGGCTTCCAATGAGCAGTTCTTC. The encoded protein is CASSSTGTGASNEQFF. The chain has TRBV6-5 and TRBJ2-1; 10 bases are a match to TRBD1. The junction had 9 bases not matched to a gene; V was cut back by 4 bases and J by 6 bases. CDR1 is MNHEY, CDR2 SVGAGI, per germline. This CDR3 has 16 residues.

The chain has TRBV20-1 and TRBJ2-1; 7 nucleotides line up with TRBD2. From germline, CDR1 is DFQATT and CDR2 SNEGSKA (reference sequence). This CDR3 contains 15 residues. The J segment lost 7 bases and the V segment lost 4 bases, leaving 13 bases of the junction unmatched. The DNA of the CDR3 is TGCAGTGCTACGAGACTAGCTCGGATCAGTAATGAGCAGTTCTTC. Translated: CSATRLARISNEQFF.